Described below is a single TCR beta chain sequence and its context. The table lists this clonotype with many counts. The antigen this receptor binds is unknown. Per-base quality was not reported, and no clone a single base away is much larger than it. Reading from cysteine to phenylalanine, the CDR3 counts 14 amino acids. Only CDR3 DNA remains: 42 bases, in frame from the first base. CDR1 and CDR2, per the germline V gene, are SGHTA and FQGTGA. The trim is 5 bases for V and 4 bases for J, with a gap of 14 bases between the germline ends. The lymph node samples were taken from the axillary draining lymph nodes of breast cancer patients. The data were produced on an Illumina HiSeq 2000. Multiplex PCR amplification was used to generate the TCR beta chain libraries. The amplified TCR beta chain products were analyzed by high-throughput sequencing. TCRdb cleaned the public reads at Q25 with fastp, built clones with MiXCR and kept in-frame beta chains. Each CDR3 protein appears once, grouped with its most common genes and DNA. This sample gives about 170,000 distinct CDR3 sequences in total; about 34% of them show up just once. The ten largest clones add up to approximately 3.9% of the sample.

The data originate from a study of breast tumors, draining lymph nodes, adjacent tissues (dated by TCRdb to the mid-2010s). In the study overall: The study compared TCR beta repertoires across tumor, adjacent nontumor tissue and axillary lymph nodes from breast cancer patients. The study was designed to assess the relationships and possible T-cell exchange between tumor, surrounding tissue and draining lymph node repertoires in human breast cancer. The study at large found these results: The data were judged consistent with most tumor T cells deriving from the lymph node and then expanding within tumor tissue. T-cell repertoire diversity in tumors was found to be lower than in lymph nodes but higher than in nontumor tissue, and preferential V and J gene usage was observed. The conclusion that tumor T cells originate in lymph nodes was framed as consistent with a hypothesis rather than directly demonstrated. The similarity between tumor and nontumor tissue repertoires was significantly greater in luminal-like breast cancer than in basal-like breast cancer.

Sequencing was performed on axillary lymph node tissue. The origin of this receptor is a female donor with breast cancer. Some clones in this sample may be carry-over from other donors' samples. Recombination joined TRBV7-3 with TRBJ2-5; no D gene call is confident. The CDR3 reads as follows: CASSPRHPPETQYF. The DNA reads TGTGCCAGCAGCCCTAGACATCCCCCAGAGACCCAGTACTTC.